This TCR beta chain was observed in a study of T cell changes during pregnancy in multiple sclerosis. The data were produced by immunoSEQ multiplex PCR, yet TCRdb's version contains in-frame clones alone and is incomplete. The repertoire holds over 85,000 clones, over 75% seen once, with approximately 0.8% in the top ten. The CDR3 is made up of 15 amino acids. V gave up 0 bases and J gave up 0 bases, with 8 bases separating them. Germline V gene data show CDR1 as SGHVS and CDR2 as FNYEAQ. The sequence came from a female donor in good health, enrolled as a control in a pregnancy study. This rearrangement joins TRBV7-6 to TRBJ1-1; D is possibly TRBD1 (6 bases). This material consisted of peripheral blood, taken in the second trimester of pregnancy. The DNA of the CDR3 is TGTGCCAGCAGCTTAGCGTCAGGGGTGAACACTGAAGCTTTCTTT. It yields the protein CASSLASGVNTEAFF. Variable domain in full (rest from reference TRBV7-6 and TRBJ1-1): GAGVSQSPRYKVTKRGQDVALRCDPISGHVSLYWYRQALGQGPEFLTYFNYEAQQDKSGLPNDRFSAERPEGSISTLTIQRTEQRDSAMYRCASSLASGVNTEAFFGQGTRLTVV.